The source of this T cell receptor (beta chain) is a study of shared clonotypes between healthy human individuals. Study information: The composition of the donors was a couple of women and a few men aged 18 to 49.

Study outcomes and limitations: Clonotype sharing across a few donors was observed for 5% to 6.5% of naive CD4 clonotypes. At large depth, rarefaction still showed sorted-subset sequencing to be incomplete.

This CDR3 is built from 18 residues. CDR1 is MNHNS and CDR2 is SASEGT in the germline V gene. Between the trimmed V and J ends, which lost 1 base and 8 bases, there was a span of 24 bases. Original analysis: ImmunoSEQ output held junction-only sequences without quality scores, so filtering differed. Profiling relied on immunoSEQ multiplex PCR, and the TCRdb table lists in-frame clones only, not all of them. The DNA was the basis for D and trimming; V, J and clone size are from that table. The repertoire consists of millions of clones, with roughly 95% occurring once and the leading ten covering 0.85% to 1.3%. As regards this clone: The antigen is undetermined.

CD45RO-negative CD8 cells positively selected for CCR7 made up the naive population, which excluded terminally differentiated effector memory CD45RA+ cells. The sequencing sample was made of naive CD8+ T cells sorted from blood. The J gene is TRBJ2-1, the V gene TRBV6-1; a weak D match, TRBD1 (7 bases). The source of this sequence is a man between 18 and 35 years old in good health. The CDR3 loop reads CASSEERAGGKNVHEQFF. The CDR3 DNA reads as TGTGCCAGCAGTGAAGAGAGGGCAGGGGGGAAAAATGTTCATGAGCAGTTCTTC.